This TCR beta chain stems from a study of low-dose radiotherapy and immunotherapy resistance in tumors. Whole-study context: Doses of 0.5 Gy per fraction every 2 weeks, totaling 6.5 Gy, went to Cohort 1.

TRAV and TRBV primers primed cDNA for both TCRalpha and TCRbeta. Amplification of TCRs used a constant-region primer and V-primer adapter for roughly 21 PCR cycles. TCRdb redid the calling of the reads with MiXCR, one entry per CDR3 protein. The sample has 60,000 or so distinct CDR3 sequences, around 23% seen once. Germline CDR1 is SGHTA and CDR2 is FQGNSA. V was pared by 5 bases and J by 4 bases, with 14 bases between. The CDR3 contains 14 residues. Time point meaning: after trial treatment. As for treatment: LDRT plus nivolumab, ipilimumab, low-dose cyclophosphamide and aspirin (RACIN trial). Eligible patients bore advanced solid tumors devoid of tumor-infiltrating lymphocytes. Ten or more counts support this clonotype.

This sample comprised PBMCs, obtained after low-dose radiotherapy plus immunotherapy. The rearrangement uses TRBV7-2 and TRBJ1-1, with a tentative D call TRBD1 (5 bases). This clonotype was sampled from a male donor with prostate cancer. The CDR3 DNA follows: TGTGCCAGCAGCGCAATTGGGGGATCCACTGAAGCTTTCTTT. Protein: CASSAIGGSTEAFF.